The text below deals with one TCR beta chain. This sample is drawn from a study of technical replicates of blood from a few donors. This CDR3 spans 18 amino acids. Losses at the gene ends were 4 bases for V and 3 bases for J; bases not matched to a gene: 10. Germline values: CDR1 SGHNT, CDR2 YYREEE (reference sequence). Clones were read by immunoSEQ multiplex PCR, and TCRdb kept only the in-frame ones, dropping some. The sample lists some 78,000 clones; roughly 93% were seen once. Sequencing was done on a sample of T cells isolated from PBMCs. The V and J genes are TRBV5-4 and TRBJ2-3; 14 bases line up with TRBD2. The source of this sequence is a human donor in good health. The CDR3, as DNA: TGTGCCAGCAGCATCGGGACTAGCGGGAGAACTATAACAGATACGCAGTATTTT. It specifies CASSIGTSGRTITDTQYF.